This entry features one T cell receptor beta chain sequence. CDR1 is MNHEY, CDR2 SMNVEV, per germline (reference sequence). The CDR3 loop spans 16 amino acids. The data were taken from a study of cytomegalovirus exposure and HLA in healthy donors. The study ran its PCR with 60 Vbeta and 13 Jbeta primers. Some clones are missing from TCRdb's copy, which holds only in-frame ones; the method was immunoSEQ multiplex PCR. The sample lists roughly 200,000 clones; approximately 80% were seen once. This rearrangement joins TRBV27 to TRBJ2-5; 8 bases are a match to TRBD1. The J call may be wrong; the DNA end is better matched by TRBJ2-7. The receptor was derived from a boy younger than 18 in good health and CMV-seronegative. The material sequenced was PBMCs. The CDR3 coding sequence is TGTGCCAGCAGTTTATCCTCCGGGACAGGCTCCTACGAGCAGTACTTC. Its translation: CASSLSSGTGSYEQYF.